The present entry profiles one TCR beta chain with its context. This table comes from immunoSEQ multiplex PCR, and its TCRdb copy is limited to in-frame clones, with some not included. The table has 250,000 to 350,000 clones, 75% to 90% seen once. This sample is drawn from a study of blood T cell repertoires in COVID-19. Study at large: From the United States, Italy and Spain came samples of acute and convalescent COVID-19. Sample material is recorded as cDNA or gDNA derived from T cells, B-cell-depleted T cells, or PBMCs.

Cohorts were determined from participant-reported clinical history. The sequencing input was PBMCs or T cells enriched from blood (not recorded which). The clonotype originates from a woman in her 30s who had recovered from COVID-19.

CDR3 nucleotide sequence: TGCGCCAGCAGCTTTACAGGGGTAAATTCACCCCTCCACTTT. This sequence encodes CASSFTGVNSPLHF. The chain combines TRBV5-1 with TRBJ1-6; 7 bases are shared with TRBD1. CDR1 is SGHRS and CDR2 is YFSETQ in the germline V gene. This CDR3 is 14 amino acids long. V trimming: 2 bases; J trimming: 7 bases; junction bases outside the gene matches: 3.